This T cell receptor beta chain was found in a study of cytomegalovirus exposure and HLA in healthy donors. The wider study: The Caucasian-associated ancestry cluster held less than 85% of a few hundred genotyped donors. The study, taken as a whole, reports: Immune exposure information available was restricted to CMV serostatus. Listed as cytomegalovirus-associated were roughly 180 TCR beta chains. The number of N-insertions in an Asian-associated ancestry cluster was reportedly below the roughly 700-donor mean in a later analysis.

Trimming cost V 4 bases and J 7 bases, with 20 bases left between them. CDR3 length equals 16 residues. Germline V gene sequence: CDR1 MNHEY, CDR2 SMNVEV (reference sequence). PCR employed 60 Vbeta and 13 Jbeta primers. The table came from immunoSEQ multiplex PCR; TCRdb's copy has only in-frame clones and leaves some out. The table lists some 140,000 clones, approximately 74% of them singletons. Details on this clone: What it recognizes is unknown.

The clonotype comes from a man under 40 in good health and CMV-seronegative. The chain has TRBV27 and TRBJ1-5; weak D call: TRBD1 (6 bases). Sequencing was performed on PBMCs. DNA of the CDR3: TGTGCCAGCAGTTCGTCGGGGCGGGGGCTTAGCCAGCCCCAGCATTTT. Its translation is CASSSSGRGLSQPQHF.